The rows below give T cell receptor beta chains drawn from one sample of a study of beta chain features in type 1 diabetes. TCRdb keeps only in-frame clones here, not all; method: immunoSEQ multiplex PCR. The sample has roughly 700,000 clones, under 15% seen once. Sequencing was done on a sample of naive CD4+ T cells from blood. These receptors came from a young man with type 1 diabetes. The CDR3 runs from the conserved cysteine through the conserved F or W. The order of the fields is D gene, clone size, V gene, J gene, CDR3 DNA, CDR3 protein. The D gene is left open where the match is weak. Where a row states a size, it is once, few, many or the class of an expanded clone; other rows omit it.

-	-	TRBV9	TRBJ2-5	TGTGCCAGCACCGACGCCAAAGAGACCCAGTACTTC	CASTDAKETQYF
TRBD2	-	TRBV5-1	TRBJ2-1	TGCGCCAGCAGCTTGGCCTCCTTAGCGGGGAGCTACAATGAGCAGTTCTTC	CASSLASLAGSYNEQFF
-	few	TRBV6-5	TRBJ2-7	TGTGCCAGCAGTACAGGACGGTGGGTTGCCGAGCAGTACTTC	CASSTGRWVAEQYF
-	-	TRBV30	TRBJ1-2	TGTGCCTGGAGGAGCGGAGGGCGAGAATATGGCTACACCTTC	CAWRSGGREYGYTF
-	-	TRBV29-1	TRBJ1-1	TGCAGCGTTGAAGGGGCCGCAGGGGCGAACACTGAAGCTTTCTTT	CSVEGAAGANTEAFF
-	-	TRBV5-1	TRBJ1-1	TGCGCCAGCAGCATTGGAGAGAACACTGAAGCTTTCTTT	CASSIGENTEAFF
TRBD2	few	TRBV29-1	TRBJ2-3	TGCAGCGTTGAGGGGGGGACAGATACGCAGTATTTT	CSVEGGTDTQYF
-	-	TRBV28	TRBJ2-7	TGTGCCAGCAGTTCCCCCGGCAACCGTCCCTACGAGCAGTACTTC	CASSSPGNRPYEQYF
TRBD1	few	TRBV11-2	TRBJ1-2	TGTGCCAGCAGCTCCCCGGACAGGGTGAGGAATGGCTACACCTTC	CASSSPDRVRNGYTF
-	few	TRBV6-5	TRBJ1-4	TGTGCCAGCAGTCGGGCGCTTGGTGAAAAACTGTTTTTT	CASSRALGEKLFF
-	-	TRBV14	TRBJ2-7	TGTGCCAGCAGTCTCAGCTCCTACGAGCAGTACTTC	CASSLSSYEQYF
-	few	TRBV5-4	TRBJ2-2	TGTGCCAGCAGCTTTCAGGGTCGGGCCGGGGAGCTGTTTTTT	CASSFQGRAGELFF
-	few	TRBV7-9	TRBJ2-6	TGTGCCAGCAGCCCTTTCGTGACGGTCTCTGGGGCCAACGTCCTGACTTTC	CASSPFVTVSGANVLTF
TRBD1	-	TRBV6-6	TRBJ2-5	TGTGCCAGCCTGGACAGGGGTTCTGCGGAAGAGACCCAGTACTTC	CASLDRGSAEETQYF
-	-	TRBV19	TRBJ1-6	TGTGCCAGTACGGGGGGAGTTCGGTCACCCCTCCACTTT	CASTGGVRSPLHF
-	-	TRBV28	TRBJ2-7	TGTGCCAGCAGTACCTCGAGCCGAGCCGCAGACTACGAGCAGTACTTC	CASSTSSRAADYEQYF
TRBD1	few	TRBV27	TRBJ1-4	TGTGCCAGCAGTCCGAGGGACAGAGGATCAACTAATGAAAAACTGTTTTTT	CASSPRDRGSTNEKLFF
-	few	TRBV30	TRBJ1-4	TGTGCCTGCAACCTATCGGGTGAAAAACTGTTTTTT	CACNLSGEKLFF
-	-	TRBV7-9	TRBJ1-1	TGTGCCAGCAGCTATGGAGGGGTAGTGCCTGAAGCTTTCTTT	CASSYGGVVPEAFF
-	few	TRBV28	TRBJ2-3	TGTGCCAGCAGTTTCTTCGGCACCCCCGCAGATACGCAGTATTTT	CASSFFGTPADTQYF
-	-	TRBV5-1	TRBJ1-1	TGCGCCAGCAGCCCCGGACAGTTACCAGGGAACACTGAAGCTTTCTTT	CASSPGQLPGNTEAFF
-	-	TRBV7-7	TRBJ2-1	TGTGCTAGCAGCCCAGCCCCATCAGGGGTGCAGTTCTTC	CASSPAPSGVQFF
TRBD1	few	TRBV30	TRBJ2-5	TGTGCCTGGAGTTTTGGGACAGGAGAGACCCAGTACTTC	CAWSFGTGETQYF
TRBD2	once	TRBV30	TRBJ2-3	TGTGCCTGGAGTGTCGGGGGGGCGGATACGCAGTATTTT	CAWSVGGADTQYF
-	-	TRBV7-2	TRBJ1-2	TGTGCCAGCAGCTTCGCCAGGGAAGACTATGGCTACACCTTC	CASSFAREDYGYTF
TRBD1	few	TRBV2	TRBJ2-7	TGTGCCAGCAGTACCCAAGGACAGGGATCCTACGAGCAGTACTTC	CASSTQGQGSYEQYF
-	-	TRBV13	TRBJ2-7	TGTGCCAGCAGCTTAGGGCAGCTCTCCTACGAGCAGTACTTC	CASSLGQLSYEQYF
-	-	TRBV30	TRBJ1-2	TGTGCCTGGAGGCGGGATGGGGGGTGCACCTTC	CAWRRDGGCTF
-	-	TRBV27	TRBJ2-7	TGTGCCAGCAGTTTCACCTCGACTCGCTCCTACGAGCAGTACTTC	CASSFTSTRSYEQYF
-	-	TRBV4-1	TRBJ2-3	TGCGCCAGCAGCCCCCTTAACACAGATACGCAGTATTTT	CASSPLNTDTQYF
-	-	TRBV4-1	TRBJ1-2	TGCGCCAGCAGCCAAGAAGCGGCAGGCCCTAACTATGGCTACACCTTC	CASSQEAAGPNYGYTF
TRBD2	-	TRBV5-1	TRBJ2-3	TGCGCCAGCAGCTTTACGGGAGGGATCACAGATACGCAGTATTTT	CASSFTGGITDTQYF
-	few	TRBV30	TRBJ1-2	TGTGCCTGGACATTGCGAGGGGGTTTCACCGACTATGGCTACACCTTC	CAWTLRGGFTDYGYTF
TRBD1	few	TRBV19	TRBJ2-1	TGTGCCAGTAGGCCACAGGGGGCCAATGAGCAGTTCTTC	CASRPQGANEQFF
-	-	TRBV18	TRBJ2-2	TGTGCCAGCTCACCACAGGGGCCCACGAACACCGGGGAGCTGTTTTTT	CASSPQGPTNTGELFF
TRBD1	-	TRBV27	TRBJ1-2	TGTGCCAGCAGGACAGGGGATTATGGCTACACCTTC	CASRTGDYGYTF
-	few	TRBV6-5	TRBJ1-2	TGTGCCAGCAGTTACTCGGCCGACTATGGCTACACCTTC	CASSYSADYGYTF